The text below deals with one T cell receptor beta chain. Its antigen is unidentified. These data belong to a study of T cells in Graves' hyperthyroidism and ophthalmopathy. The study based diagnoses on clinical symptoms, serum thyroxine and TRAb, thyroid ultrasound and orbital computed tomography. General study results and limits: In simple terms, a model built on 13 V-J features told ophthalmopathy apart from stable hyperthyroidism. Ophthalmopathy, as predicted by the model, came a median about seven months after the prediction.

It was RNA transcripts that yielded the amplified TCR beta CDR3 regions. TCR CDR3 regions were first amplified by RT-PCR with HTBI primers. From the multiplex PCR reads, TCRdb called clonotypes with MiXCR, one entry per CDR3 protein. This table holds a few hundred thousand distinct CDR3 sequences, 46% found once. This receptor was identified in an adult woman with Graves' disease, either hyperthyroidism or ophthalmopathy (not recorded which). The sequenced material came from peripheral blood or thyroid tissue (not recorded which).

The CDR3 protein is CASSPLAGGTETQHF. The CDR3, as DNA: TGTGCCAGCAGCCCTCTAGCGGGAGGGACGGAGACCCAGCATTTT. V is TRBV7-6 and J is TRBJ1-5, with D perhaps TRBD1 (5 bases). Germline loops: CDR1 SGHVS, CDR2 FNYEAQ. This CDR3 contains 15 residues. V was clipped by 5 bases and J by 11 bases, with 22 bases between them.